One and the same sample provided the 19 T cell receptor beta chains below, sequenced in a study of Graves' ophthalmopathy and Graves' hyperthyroidism. Amplification of TCR beta CDR3 regions used RNA transcripts. First-round RT-PCR with HTBI primers preceded a second-round multiplex PCR. MiXCR, applied by TCRdb to the multiplex PCR reads, yields one record per CDR3 protein. The repertoire includes about 390,000 distinct CDR3 sequences, just over 15% of them detected once, and approximately 7% sits in the top ten. What was sequenced was peripheral blood. These receptors all come from a woman in her late teens or twenties with stable Graves' hyperthyroidism.

The chain couples TRBV15 to TRBJ1-5; D gene uncertain. Trimming stripped 0 bases from V and 7 bases from J, with 10 bases between. This CDR3 spans 14 amino acids. Germline loops: CDR1 LNHNV, CDR2 YYDKDF (reference sequence). This CDR3 reads CATSRDIGPQPQHF. The CDR3 DNA sequence: TGTGCCACCAGCAGAGATATAGGGCCCCAGCCCCAGCATTTT.

The chain links TRBV19 to TRBJ2-7; 8 bases match TRBD2. V lost 7 bases to trimming and J lost 4 bases; unmatched junction nucleotides: 6. CDR3 length: 13 amino acids. CDR1 is LNHDA and CDR2 is SQIVND in the germline V gene (reference sequence). The CDR3 reads CASKSGREYEQYF. As DNA, the CDR3 is TGTGCCAGTAAATCCGGGAGGGAATACGAGCAGTACTTC.

This chain links TRBV18 with TRBJ2-7; D possibly matches TRBD1 or TRBD2 (5 bases each). The CDR3 loop spans 14 amino acids. The germline V gene encodes CDR1 KGHSH and CDR2 LQKENI. The ends were cut back, 6 bases at V and 2 bases at J, with 14 bases in the middle. The CDR3 protein is CASSHGTQTYEQYF. As DNA, the CDR3 is TGTGCCAGCTCTCATGGGACGCAAACCTACGAGCAGTACTTC.

This clonotype was recorded at least ten times. This chain links TRBV11-3 with TRBJ1-2; D perhaps matches TRBD1 (6 bases). This CDR3 is built from 13 residues. V dropped 5 bases and J dropped 5 bases, with 12 bases sitting between them. Germline CDR1 and CDR2: SGHNT and YENEEA. The chain's CDR3 is CASSREGGYGYTF. DNA for the CDR3: TGTGCCAGCAGCCGCGAAGGGGGGTATGGCTACACCTTC.

This clonotype came up many times. The chain recombines TRBV2 with TRBJ1-2; 7 bases map to TRBD1. The CDR3 is made up of 17 amino acids. The V gene's germline CDR1 is SNHLY and CDR2 FYNNEI. V lost 10 bases to trimming and J lost 4 bases; unmatched junction nucleotides: 21. This CDR3 is CATAGQWDSLFVYGYTF. CDR3 DNA: TGTGCCACAGCGGGTCAATGGGACAGCCTGTTTGTCTATGGCTACACCTTC.

The V gene is TRBV29-1, the J gene TRBJ1-1; D call uncertain. This CDR3 is built from 11 residues. The V end was cut by 8 bases, the J end by 5 bases, with 12 bases between. Per germline, CDR1 SQVTM and CDR2 ANQGSEA. In DNA, the CDR3 is TGCAGCATTCGACTGGGGACTGAAGCTTTCTTT. This codes for CSIRLGTEAFF.

In this sample, this clonotype turned up many times. V usage is TRBV10-3 and J usage is TRBJ2-2, with D unclear. The germline V gene encodes CDR1 ENHRY and CDR2 SYGVKD. V lost 8 bases to trimming and J lost 0 bases, with 16 bases between them. The CDR3 is 16 amino acids. CDR3 sequence (DNA): TGTGCCATCCCGATGGCAGGTACTACGAACACCGGGGAGCTGTTTTTT. It is translated as CAIPMAGTTNTGELFF.

This clonotype was seen at least ten times. The gene calls are TRBV20-1 and TRBJ1-2; D may be TRBD1 (6 bases). The germline V and J ends were trimmed by 5 bases and 2 bases, with 15 bases remaining between them. The length of the CDR3 is 14 residues. CDR1 is DFQATT, CDR2 SNEGSKA, per germline (reference sequence). The CDR3 sequence is CSAVAGHLNYGYTF. Written as DNA, the CDR3 is TGCAGTGCTGTCGCGGGACATTTAAACTATGGCTACACCTTC.

This clonotype occurred many times. The genes are TRBV28 and TRBJ2-5, with TRBD2 matching over 8 bases. This CDR3 is 16 amino acids long. The V and J ends lost 7 bases and 2 bases, in that order; junction bases with no gene match: 12. Looked up from germline, CDR1 is MDHEN and CDR2 is SYDVKM. The CDR3 protein is CASTGLAGGSQETQYF. The DNA for the CDR3 is TGTGCCAGCACCGGGTTGGCGGGGGGATCTCAAGAGACCCAGTACTTC.

With regard to this clonotype: A much larger clonotype is one base distant, so this may be a read error. V usage is TRBV12-3 or TRBV12-4 and J usage is TRBJ1-5, with no clear D. CDR3 length equals 16 residues. The V gene lost 3 bases and the J gene lost 2 bases, with 14 bases spanning the gap. CDR3 DNA: TGTGCCAGCAGTTTTTATAGCATTTCTCGCAATCAGCCCCAGCATTTT. Protein: CASSFYSISRNQPQHF.

This clonotype was observed many times. The chain uses TRBV7-2 and TRBJ2-5, with D possibly being TRBD2 (5 bases). Looked up from germline, CDR1 is SGHTA and CDR2 is FQGNSA. This CDR3 spans 17 amino acids. V was cut by 1 base and J by 6 bases, with 21 bases left in between. CDR3: CASSLGVAGLRMQTQYF. The CDR3 DNA is TGTGCCAGCAGCTTAGGGGTGGCAGGACTCCGAATGCAGACCCAGTACTTC.

This clonotype came up a few times. This chain links TRBV4-1 with TRBJ2-5; 7 nucleotides line up with TRBD2. Germline V gene sequence: CDR1 MGHRA, CDR2 YSYEKL. J lost 5 bases, V lost 2 bases, and 11 bases had no gene match. CDR3 length equals 16 residues. CDR3 DNA: TGCGCCAGCAGCCAACGGGGCGGGGGTCGGCGGGAGACCCAGTACTTC. This sequence encodes CASSQRGGGRRETQYF.

The table lists this clonotype with many counts. The junction and the germline gene differ at one end; a read error may be behind it. This sequence joins TRBV9 and TRBJ1-1; D ambiguous. This CDR3 region has 13 residues. In germline, CDR1 is SGDLS, CDR2 YYNGEE. The CDR3 region has the DNA TGTGCCAGCGGCGTGAGAGGCGGGGATGAAGCTTTCTTT. It translates to CASGVRGGDEAFF.

This clonotype was observed at least ten times. The chain combines TRBV7-3 with TRBJ1-2, with 10 bases fitting TRBD1. The V gene's germline CDR1 is SGHTA and CDR2 FQGTGA. This CDR3 comprises 15 residues. Trimming removed 1 base from V and 4 bases from J; junction bases left unmatched: 3. The CDR3 DNA reads TGTGCCAGCAGCTTAATGAGACAGGGGGCCTATGGCTACACCTTC. Residues: CASSLMRQGAYGYTF.

This clonotype was picked up many times. The J gene is TRBJ2-7, the V gene TRBV6-2 or TRBV6-3, with TRBD2 matching 12 bases. This CDR3 contains 16 residues. After removal of 0 bases from V and 7 bases from J, the junction contained 7 bases not matched to a gene. Germline V gene sequence: CDR1 MNHEY, CDR2 SVGEGT. The CDR3 nucleotides are TGTGCCAGCAGTTACTCGACTAGCGGGGGATCGTGGGAGCAGTACTTC. The encoded protein is CASSYSTSGGSWEQYF.

In its sample, this clonotype was seen a few times. The chain has TRBV29-1 and TRBJ1-1, with 7 bases lining up with TRBD1. The CDR3 runs 16 residues. In germline, CDR1 is SQVTM, CDR2 ANQGSEA. V was pared by 0 bases and J by 2 bases, with 9 bases of the junction left unmatched. This CDR3 reads CSVEDQGRGYNTEAFF. In DNA form, the CDR3 reads TGCAGCGTTGAAGATCAGGGCAGGGGGTATAACACTGAAGCTTTCTTT.

This clonotype was picked up a small number of times. The CDR3 DNA follows: TGCGCCAGCAGCTTGGCCGGTCCGAAGCGGGGATCCTACGAGCAGTACTTC. This gives the protein CASSLAGPKRGSYEQYF. The chain uses TRBV5-1 and TRBJ2-7; TRBD2 agrees at 7 bases. V lost 0 bases to trimming and J lost 1 base; unmatched junction nucleotides: 10. The CDR3 runs to 17 residues. The germline V gene has CDR1 SGHRS and CDR2 YFSETQ.

This clonotype was seen repeatedly, ten times or more. J is TRBJ1-5 and V is TRBV19; D is unresolved. This CDR3 contains 15 residues. V was cut by 4 bases and J by 3 bases, with 13 bases left in between. CDR1 is LNHDA, CDR2 SQIVND, per germline (reference sequence). CDR3 sequence reads: CASSRERALNQPQHF. The CDR3 DNA is TGTGCCAGTAGTAGGGAAAGGGCCCTCAATCAGCCCCAGCATTTT.

Ten or more counts support this clonotype. This sequence joins TRBV7-3 and TRBJ2-5; tentative D call: TRBD2 (5 bases). The CDR3 totals 15 residues. Trimming shortened V by 1 base and J by 4 bases, and 13 bases separated the two germline ends. The germline CDR1 and CDR2 sequences are SGHTA and FQGTGA. The CDR3 DNA reads as TGTGCCAGCAGCTTAAGACCGGGGTCAGGAGAGACCCAGTACTTC. Translation: CASSLRPGSGETQYF.